The subject of this entry is one TCR beta chain. Patients aged 18 to 65 with hyperthyroidism were newly diagnosed, with duration under 2 months. Exclusion of patients followed from uncontrolled infection, other autoimmune disease, pregnancy or lactation. TCR beta CDR3 regions were amplified from RNA. When the TCR CDR3 underwent first-round RT-PCR, the HTBI primer set was used. TCRdb recomputed calls from the multiplex PCR reads with MiXCR, one row per CDR3 protein. The table lists hundreds of thousands of distinct CDR3 sequences, about a sixth of them singletons, with 28% in the top ten. This entry belongs to a study of T cells in Graves' hyperthyroidism and ophthalmopathy. As for the study in general: Peripheral blood draws took place at initial diagnosis, ahead of any treatment.

Sequenced material: blood. The TCR sequence derives from a woman aged 18 to 35 with Graves' hyperthyroidism that later progressed to Graves' ophthalmopathy.

CDR3 sequence: CASSQEQRTGSSYEQYF. The CDR3 nucleotides read TGTGCCAGCAGCCAAGAACAGAGGACGGGGAGCTCCTACGAGCAGTACTTC. This sequence joins TRBV5-6 and TRBJ2-7; TRBD2 is a possible D gene (5 bases). Germline lookup yields CDR1 SGHDT and CDR2 YYEEEE. This CDR3 has 17 amino acids. The ends were cut back, 4 bases at V and 0 bases at J, with 20 bases in the middle.